The clone carrying this T cell receptor (beta chain) has only one observation. Profiling relied on immunoSEQ multiplex PCR, and the TCRdb table lists in-frame clones only, not all of them. The sample yields roughly 150,000 clones, approximately 90% seen once. These data belong to a study of blood T cell repertoires in COVID-19. V shed 1 base, J shed 0 bases, and the junction held 7 bases outside the gene matches. The length of the CDR3 is 17 residues. Germline V gene sequence: CDR1 SGHDT, CDR2 YYEEEE. The sample taken for sequencing was peripheral blood. The sequence was collected from a man between 18 and 29 years old with COVID-19, enrolled during active disease. The chain is built from TRBV5-6 and TRBJ1-1; TRBD1 matches at 9 bases. CDR3 coding DNA: TGTGCCAGCAGCTTGAATAGGGGACAGGGAATGAACACTGAAGCTTTCTTT. Residues: CASSLNRGQGMNTEAFF.